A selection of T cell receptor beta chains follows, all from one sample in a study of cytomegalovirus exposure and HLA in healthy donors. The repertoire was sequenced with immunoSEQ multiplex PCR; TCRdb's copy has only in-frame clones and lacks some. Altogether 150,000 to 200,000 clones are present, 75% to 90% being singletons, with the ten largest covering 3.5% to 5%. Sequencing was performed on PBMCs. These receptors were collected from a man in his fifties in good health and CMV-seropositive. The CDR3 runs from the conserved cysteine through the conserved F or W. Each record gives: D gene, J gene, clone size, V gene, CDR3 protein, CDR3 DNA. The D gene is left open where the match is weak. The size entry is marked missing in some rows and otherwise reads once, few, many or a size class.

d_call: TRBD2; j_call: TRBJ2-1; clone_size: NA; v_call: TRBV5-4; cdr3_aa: CASSSGTSGTGDEQFF; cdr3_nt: TGTGCCAGCAGCTCCGGGACTAGCGGGACTGGTGATGAGCAGTTCTTC
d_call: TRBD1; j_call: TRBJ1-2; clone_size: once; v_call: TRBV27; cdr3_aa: CASSPQGEYGYTF; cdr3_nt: TGTGCCAGCAGTCCCCAGGGGGAGTATGGCTACACCTTC
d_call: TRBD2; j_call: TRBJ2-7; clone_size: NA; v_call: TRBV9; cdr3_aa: CASSCRKETGTSSYEQYF; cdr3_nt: TGTGCCAGCAGCTGCCGTAAAGAGACCGGGACTAGCTCCTACGAGCAGTACTTC
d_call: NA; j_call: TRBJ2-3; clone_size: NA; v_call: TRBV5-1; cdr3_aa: CASSLAGSRGLADTQYF; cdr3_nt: TGCGCCAGCAGCTTGGCCGGGAGCAGAGGGCTGGCAGATACGCAGTATTTT
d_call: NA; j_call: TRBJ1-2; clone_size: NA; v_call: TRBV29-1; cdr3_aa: CTSDYGYTF; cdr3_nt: TGCACGAGCGACTATGGCTACACCTTC
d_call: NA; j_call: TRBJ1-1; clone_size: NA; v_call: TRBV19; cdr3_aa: CASSIELRGEAFF; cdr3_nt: TGTGCCAGTAGTATAGAGTTGAGGGGGGAAGCTTTCTTT
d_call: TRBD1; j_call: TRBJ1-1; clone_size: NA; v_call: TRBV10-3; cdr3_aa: CASYRGTEAFF; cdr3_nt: TGTGCCAGCTACAGGGGAACTGAAGCTTTCTTT
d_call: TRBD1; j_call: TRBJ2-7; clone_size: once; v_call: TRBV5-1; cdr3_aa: CASSLGSGQAFGEQYF; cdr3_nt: TGCGCCAGCAGCTTGGGATCGGGACAGGCCTTTGGCGAGCAGTACTTC
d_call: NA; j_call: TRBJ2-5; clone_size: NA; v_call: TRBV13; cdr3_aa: CASSAPGADQETQYF; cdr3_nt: TGTGCCAGCAGCGCCCCGGGAGCGGACCAAGAGACCCAGTACTTC
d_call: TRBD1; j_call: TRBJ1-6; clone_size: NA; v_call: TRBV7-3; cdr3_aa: CASSLGQAHSPLHF; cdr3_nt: TGTGCCAGCAGCTTGGGACAGGCCCATTCACCCCTCCACTTT
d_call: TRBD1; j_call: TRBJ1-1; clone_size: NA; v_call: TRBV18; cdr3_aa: CASSSGQGASEAFF; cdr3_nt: TGTGCCAGCTCATCGGGACAGGGGGCCTCTGAAGCTTTCTTT
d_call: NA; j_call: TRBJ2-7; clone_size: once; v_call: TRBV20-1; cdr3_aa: CSARDEYEQYF; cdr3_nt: TGCAGTGCTAGAGATGAGTACGAGCAGTACTTC
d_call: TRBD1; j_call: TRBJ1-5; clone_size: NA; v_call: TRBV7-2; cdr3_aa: CASSSRGGTGNQPQHF; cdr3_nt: TGTGCCAGCAGCTCGAGAGGGGGCACTGGCAATCAGCCCCAGCATTTT
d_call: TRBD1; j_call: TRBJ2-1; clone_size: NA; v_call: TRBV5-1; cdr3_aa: CASSPRDRGSNEQFF; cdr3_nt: TGCGCCAGCAGCCCCCGAGACAGGGGATCCAATGAGCAGTTCTTC
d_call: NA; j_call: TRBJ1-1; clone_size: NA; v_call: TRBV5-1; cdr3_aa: CASSQVGRAMNTEAFF; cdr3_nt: TGCGCCAGCAGCCAAGTCGGCAGGGCTATGAACACTGAAGCTTTCTTT
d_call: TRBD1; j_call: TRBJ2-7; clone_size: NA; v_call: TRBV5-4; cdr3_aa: CASSLGGDRGTYEQYF; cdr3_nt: TGTGCCAGCAGCTTGGGAGGGGACAGGGGGACCTACGAGCAGTACTTC
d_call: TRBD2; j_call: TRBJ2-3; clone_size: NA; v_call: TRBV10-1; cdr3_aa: CASSDSGNLIDTQYF; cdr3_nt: TGCGCCAGCAGTGATAGCGGGAATTTGATAGATACGCAGTATTTT
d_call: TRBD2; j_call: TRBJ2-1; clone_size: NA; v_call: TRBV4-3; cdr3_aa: CASSQGSGLADYNEQFF; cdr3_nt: TGCGCCAGCAGCCAAGGGTCCGGACTAGCGGACTACAATGAGCAGTTCTTC
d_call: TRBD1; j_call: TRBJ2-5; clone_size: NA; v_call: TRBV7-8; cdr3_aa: CASSSRGLGETQYF; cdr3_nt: TGTGCCAGCAGCAGCAGGGGGCTGGGAGAGACCCAGTACTTC
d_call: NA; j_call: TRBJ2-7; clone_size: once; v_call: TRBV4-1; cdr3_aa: CASSQVGVHPSSYEQYF; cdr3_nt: TGCGCCAGCAGCCAAGTGGGAGTACACCCGAGCTCCTACGAGCAGTACTTC
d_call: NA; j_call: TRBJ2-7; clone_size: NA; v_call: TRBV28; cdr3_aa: CAGPFGKGNRYEQYF; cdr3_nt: TGTGCCGGCCCCTTTGGGAAGGGGAATCGCTACGAGCAGTACTTC
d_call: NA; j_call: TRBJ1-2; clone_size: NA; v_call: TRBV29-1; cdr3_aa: CSVADRYDYGYTF; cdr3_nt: TGCAGCGTTGCCGACAGGTACGACTATGGCTACACCTTC
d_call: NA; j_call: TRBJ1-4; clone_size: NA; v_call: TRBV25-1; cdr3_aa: CASSANRAPNEKLFF; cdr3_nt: TGTGCCAGCAGTGCTAACAGGGCCCCTAATGAAAAACTGTTTTTT
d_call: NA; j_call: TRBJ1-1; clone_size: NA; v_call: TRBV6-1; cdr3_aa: CASSESHGGDGAFF; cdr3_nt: TGTGCCAGCAGTGAAAGTCACGGCGGCGACGGAGCTTTCTTT
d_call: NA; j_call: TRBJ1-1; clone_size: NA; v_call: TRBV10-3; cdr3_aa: CAISEQNTEAFF; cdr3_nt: TGTGCCATCAGTGAACAGAACACTGAAGCTTTCTTT
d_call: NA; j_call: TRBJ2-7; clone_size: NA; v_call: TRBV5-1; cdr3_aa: CASSLTGWSYEQYF; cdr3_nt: TGCGCCAGCAGCCTTACAGGGTGGTCCTACGAGCAGTACTTC
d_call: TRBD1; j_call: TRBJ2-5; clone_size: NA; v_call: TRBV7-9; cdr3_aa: CASSYGTGYQETQYF; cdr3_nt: TGTGCCAGCAGCTACGGGACAGGGTATCAAGAGACCCAGTACTTC
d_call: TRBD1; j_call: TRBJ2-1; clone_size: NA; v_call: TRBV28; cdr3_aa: CASSSPTGNSYNEQFF; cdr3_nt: TGTGCCAGCAGTTCCCCGACAGGGAACTCCTACAATGAGCAGTTCTTC
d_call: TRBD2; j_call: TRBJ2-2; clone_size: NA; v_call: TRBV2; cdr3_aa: CASSGTSGGRELFF; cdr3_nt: TGTGCCAGCTCAGGGACTAGCGGTGGCAGGGAGCTGTTTTTT
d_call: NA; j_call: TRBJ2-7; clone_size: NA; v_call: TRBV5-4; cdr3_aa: CASSAGQEQYF; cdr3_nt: TGTGCCAGCAGCGCCGGACAGGAGCAGTACTTC
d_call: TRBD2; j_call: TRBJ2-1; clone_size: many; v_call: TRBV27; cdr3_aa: CASKAGVYNEQFF; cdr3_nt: TGTGCCAGCAAGGCGGGGGTCTACAATGAGCAGTTCTTC
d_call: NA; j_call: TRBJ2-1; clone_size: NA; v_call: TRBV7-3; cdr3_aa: CASSLAGHYNEQFF; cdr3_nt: TGTGCCAGCAGCTTAGCGGGCCACTACAATGAGCAGTTCTTC
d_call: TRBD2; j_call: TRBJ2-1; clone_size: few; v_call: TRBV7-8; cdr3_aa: CASSLGAGGLNEQFF; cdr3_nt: TGTGCCAGCAGCTTAGGGGCGGGGGGGCTCAATGAGCAGTTCTTC
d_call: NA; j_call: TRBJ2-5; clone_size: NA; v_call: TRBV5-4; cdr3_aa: CASSQGLEETQYF; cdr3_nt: TGTGCCAGCAGCCAAGGACTCGAAGAGACCCAGTACTTC
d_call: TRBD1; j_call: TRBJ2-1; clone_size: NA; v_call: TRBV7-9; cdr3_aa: CASSLLPGQGEFGEQFF; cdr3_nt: TGTGCCAGCAGCTTACTTCCGGGACAGGGGGAATTTGGTGAGCAGTTCTTC
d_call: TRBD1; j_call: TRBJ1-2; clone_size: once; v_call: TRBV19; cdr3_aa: CASSDTGDYGYTF; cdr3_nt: TGTGCCAGTAGTGACACAGGGGACTATGGCTACACCTTC
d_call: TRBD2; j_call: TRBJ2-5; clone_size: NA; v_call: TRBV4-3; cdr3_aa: CASSQDPLAGQETQYF; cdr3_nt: TGCGCCAGCAGCCAAGATCCGCTAGCGGGGCAAGAGACCCAGTACTTC
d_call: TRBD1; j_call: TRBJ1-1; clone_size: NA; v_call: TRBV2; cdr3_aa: CTSTRGLDTEAFF; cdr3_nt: TGTACCAGCACCAGGGGGCTTGACACTGAAGCTTTCTTT
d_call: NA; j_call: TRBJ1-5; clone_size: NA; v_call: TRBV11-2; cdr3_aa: CASSLSRNQPQHF; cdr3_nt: TGTGCCAGCAGCCTATCAAGAAATCAGCCCCAGCATTTT
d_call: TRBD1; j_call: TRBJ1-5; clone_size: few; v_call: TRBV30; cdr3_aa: CAWGDRDKNQPQHF; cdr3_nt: TGTGCCTGGGGGGACAGGGATAAAAATCAGCCCCAGCATTTT
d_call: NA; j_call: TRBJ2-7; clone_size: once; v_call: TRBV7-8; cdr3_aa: CASSVAGTYYEQYF; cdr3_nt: TGTGCCAGCAGCGTAGCCGGGACTTACTACGAGCAGTACTTC
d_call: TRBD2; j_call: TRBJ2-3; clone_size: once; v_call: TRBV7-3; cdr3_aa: CASSLTSGATDTQYF; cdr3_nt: TGTGCCAGCAGCTTAACTAGCGGGGCTACGGATACGCAGTATTTT
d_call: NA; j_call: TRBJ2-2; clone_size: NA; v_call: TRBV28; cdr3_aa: CASSLISDSGELFF; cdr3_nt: TGTGCCAGCAGTTTAATTAGCGATTCCGGGGAGCTGTTTTTT
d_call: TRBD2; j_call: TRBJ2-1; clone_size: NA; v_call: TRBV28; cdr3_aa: CASGTQRTSVDEQFF; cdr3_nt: TGTGCCAGCGGCACACAGAGGACTAGTGTCGATGAGCAGTTCTTC
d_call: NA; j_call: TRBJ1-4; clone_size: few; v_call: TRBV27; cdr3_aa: CASSLLGSDLGTNEKLFF; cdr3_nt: TGTGCCAGCAGTTTACTTGGGAGTGACTTGGGAACTAATGAAAAACTGTTTTTT
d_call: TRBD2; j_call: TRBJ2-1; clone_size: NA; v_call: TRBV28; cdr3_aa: CASSPGSAGNVEQFF; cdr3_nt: TGTGCCAGCAGTCCCGGATCAGCGGGGAATGTTGAGCAGTTCTTC
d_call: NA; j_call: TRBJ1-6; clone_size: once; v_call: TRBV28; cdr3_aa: CASSLTGTINSPLHF; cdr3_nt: TGTGCCAGCAGTTTGACCGGGACAATTAATTCACCCCTCCACTTT
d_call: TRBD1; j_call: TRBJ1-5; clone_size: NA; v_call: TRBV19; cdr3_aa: CASIQAGTGTYNQPQHF; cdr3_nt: TGTGCCAGTATCCAAGCCGGGACAGGGACTTACAATCAGCCCCAGCATTTT
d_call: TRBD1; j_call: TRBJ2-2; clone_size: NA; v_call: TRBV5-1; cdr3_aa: CASSFQTGPTGELFF; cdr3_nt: TGCGCCAGCAGCTTTCAGACAGGGCCCACCGGGGAGCTGTTTTTT
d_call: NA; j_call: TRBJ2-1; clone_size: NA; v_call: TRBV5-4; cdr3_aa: CATLRTSSSYNEQFF; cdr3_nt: TGTGCCACCCTCAGGACTTCCAGCTCCTACAATGAGCAGTTCTTC
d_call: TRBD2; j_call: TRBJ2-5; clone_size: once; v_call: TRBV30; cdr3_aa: CAWGRETPQETQYF; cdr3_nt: TGTGCCTGGGGGAGGGAAACACCCCAAGAGACCCAGTACTTC
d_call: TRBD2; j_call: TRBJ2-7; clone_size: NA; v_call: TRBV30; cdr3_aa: CAWSVSSGSIYEQYF; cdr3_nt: TGTGCCTGGAGTGTTTCGAGCGGGAGTATCTACGAGCAGTACTTC
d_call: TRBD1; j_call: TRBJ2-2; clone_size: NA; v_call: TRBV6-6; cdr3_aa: CASSPGQGGFGELFF; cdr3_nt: TGTGCCAGCAGCCCAGGACAGGGCGGTTTCGGGGAGCTGTTTTTT
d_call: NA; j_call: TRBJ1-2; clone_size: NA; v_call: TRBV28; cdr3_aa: CASSRAVTNYGYTF; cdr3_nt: TGTGCCAGCAGCCGAGCGGTGACTAACTATGGCTACACCTTC
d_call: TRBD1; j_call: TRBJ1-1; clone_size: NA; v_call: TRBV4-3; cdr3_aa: CASSSTGGWEAFF; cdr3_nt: TGCGCCAGCAGCTCCACAGGGGGGTGGGAAGCTTTCTTT